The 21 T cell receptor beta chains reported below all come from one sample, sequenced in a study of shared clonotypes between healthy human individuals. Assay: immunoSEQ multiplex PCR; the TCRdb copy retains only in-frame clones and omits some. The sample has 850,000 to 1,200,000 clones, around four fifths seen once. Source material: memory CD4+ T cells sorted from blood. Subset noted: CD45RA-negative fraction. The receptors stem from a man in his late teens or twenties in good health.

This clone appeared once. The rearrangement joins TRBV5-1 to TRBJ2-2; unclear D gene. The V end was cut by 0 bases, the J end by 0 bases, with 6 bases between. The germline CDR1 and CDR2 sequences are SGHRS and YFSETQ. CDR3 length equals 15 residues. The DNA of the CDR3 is TGCGCCAGCAGCTTGGAGGCACCGAACACCGGGGAGCTGTTTTTT. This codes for CASSLEAPNTGELFF.

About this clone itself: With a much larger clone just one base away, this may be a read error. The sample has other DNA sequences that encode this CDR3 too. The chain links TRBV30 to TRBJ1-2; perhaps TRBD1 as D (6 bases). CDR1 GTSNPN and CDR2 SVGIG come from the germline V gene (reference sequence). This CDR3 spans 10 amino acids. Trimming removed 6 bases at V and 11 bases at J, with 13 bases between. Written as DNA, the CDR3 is TGTGCCTGCTTCAGGGGTCGTTACACCTTC. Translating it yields CACFRGRYTF. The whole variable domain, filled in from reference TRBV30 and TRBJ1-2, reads SQTIHQWPATLVQPVGSPLSLECTVEGTSNPNLYWYRQAAGRGLQLLFYSVGIGQISSEVPQNLSASRPQDRQFILSSKKLLLSDSGFYLCACFRGRYTFGSGTRLTVV.

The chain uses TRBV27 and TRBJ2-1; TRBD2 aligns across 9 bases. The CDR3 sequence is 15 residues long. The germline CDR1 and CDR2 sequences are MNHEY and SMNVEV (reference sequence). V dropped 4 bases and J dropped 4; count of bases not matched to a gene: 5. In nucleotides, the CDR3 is TGTGCCAGCAGTTCAGCGGGAGGACCGTACAATGAGCAGTTCTTC. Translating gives CASSSAGGPYNEQFF.

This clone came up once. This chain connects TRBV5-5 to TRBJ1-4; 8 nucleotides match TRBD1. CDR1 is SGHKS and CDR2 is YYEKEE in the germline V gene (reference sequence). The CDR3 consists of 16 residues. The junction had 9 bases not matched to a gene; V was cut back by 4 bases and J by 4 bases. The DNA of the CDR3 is TGTGCCAGCAGCGTAGGAGACAGGGGCGTTAATGAAAAACTGTTTTTT. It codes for CASSVGDRGVNEKLFF.

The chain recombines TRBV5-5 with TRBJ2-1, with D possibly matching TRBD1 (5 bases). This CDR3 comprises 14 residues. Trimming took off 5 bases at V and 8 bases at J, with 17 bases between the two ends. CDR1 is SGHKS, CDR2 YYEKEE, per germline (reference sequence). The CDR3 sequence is CASRAQGFPDEQFF. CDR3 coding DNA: TGTGCCAGCAGAGCGCAGGGTTTTCCGGATGAGCAGTTCTTC.

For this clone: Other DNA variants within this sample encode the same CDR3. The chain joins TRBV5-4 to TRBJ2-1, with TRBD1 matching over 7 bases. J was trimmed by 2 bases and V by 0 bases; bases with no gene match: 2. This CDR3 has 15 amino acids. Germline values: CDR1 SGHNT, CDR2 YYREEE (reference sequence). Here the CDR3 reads CASSLDRGPYNEQFF. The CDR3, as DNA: TGTGCCAGCAGCTTGGACAGGGGACCCTACAATGAGCAGTTCTTC.

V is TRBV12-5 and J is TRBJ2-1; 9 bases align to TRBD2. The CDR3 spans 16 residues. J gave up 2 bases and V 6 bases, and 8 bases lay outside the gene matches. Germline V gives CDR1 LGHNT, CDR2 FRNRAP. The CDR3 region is CASGPLGLAAYNEQFF. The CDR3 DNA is TGTGCTAGTGGGCCCTTGGGACTAGCAGCCTACAATGAGCAGTTCTTC.

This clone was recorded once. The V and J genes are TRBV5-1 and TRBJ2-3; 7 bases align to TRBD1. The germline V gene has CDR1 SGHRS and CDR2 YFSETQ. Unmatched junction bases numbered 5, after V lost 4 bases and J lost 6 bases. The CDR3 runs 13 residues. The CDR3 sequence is CASSPQGKDTQYF. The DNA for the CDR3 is TGCGCCAGCAGCCCACAGGGGAAGGATACGCAGTATTTT.

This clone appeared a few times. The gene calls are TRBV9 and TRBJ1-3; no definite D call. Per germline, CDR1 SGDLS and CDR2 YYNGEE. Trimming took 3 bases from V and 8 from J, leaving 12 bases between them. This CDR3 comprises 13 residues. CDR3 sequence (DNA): TGTGCCAGCAGCGCGGAGGCGACTTACACCATATATTTT. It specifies CASSAEATYTIYF.

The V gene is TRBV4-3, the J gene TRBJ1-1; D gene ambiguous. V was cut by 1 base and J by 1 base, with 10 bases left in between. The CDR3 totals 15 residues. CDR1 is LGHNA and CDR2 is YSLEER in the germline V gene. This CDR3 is CASSQVIKGNTEAFF. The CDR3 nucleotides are TGCGCCAGCAGCCAAGTTATCAAAGGGAACACTGAAGCTTTCTTT.

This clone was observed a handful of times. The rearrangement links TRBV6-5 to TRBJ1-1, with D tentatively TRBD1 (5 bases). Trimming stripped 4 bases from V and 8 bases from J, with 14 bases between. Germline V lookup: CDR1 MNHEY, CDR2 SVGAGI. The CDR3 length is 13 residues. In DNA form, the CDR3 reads TGTGCCAGCAGTTCCCGACAGCCACCCGAAGCTTTCTTT. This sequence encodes CASSSRQPPEAFF.

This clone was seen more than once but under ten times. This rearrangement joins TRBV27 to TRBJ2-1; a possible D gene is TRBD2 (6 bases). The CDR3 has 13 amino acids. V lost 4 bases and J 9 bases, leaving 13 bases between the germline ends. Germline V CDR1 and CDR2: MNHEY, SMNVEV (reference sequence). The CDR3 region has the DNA TGTGCCAGCAGTTCCGATAGCGGACTTGAGCAGTTCTTC. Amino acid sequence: CASSSDSGLEQFF.

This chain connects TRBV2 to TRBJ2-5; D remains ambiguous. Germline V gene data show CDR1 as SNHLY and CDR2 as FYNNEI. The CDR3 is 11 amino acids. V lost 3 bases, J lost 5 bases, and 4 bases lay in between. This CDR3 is CASSEDETQYF. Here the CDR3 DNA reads TGTGCCAGCAGTGAGGACGAGACCCAGTACTTC. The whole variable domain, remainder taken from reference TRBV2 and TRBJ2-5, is EPEVTQTPSHQVTQMGQEVILRCVPISNHLYFYWYRQILGQKVEFLVSFYNNEISEKSEIFDDQFSVERPDGSNFTLKIRSTKLEDSAMYFCASSEDETQYFGPGTRLLVL.

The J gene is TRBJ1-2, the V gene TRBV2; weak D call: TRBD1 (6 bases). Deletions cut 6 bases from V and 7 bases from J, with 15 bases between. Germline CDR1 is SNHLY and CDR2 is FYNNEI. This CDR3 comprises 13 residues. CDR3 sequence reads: CASRDEGGSGYTF. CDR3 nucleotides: TGTGCCAGCAGAGATGAGGGGGGTAGTGGCTACACCTTC.

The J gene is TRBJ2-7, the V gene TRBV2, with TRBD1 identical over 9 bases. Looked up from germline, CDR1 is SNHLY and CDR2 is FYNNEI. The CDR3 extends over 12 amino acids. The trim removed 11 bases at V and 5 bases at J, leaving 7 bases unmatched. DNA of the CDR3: TGTGCCGGGACAGGGCGTGTCCACGAGCAGTACTTC. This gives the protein CAGTGRVHEQYF. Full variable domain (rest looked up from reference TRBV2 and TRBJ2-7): EPEVTQTPSHQVTQMGQEVILRCVPISNHLYFYWYRQILGQKVEFLVSFYNNEISEKSEIFDDQFSVERPDGSNFTLKIRSTKLEDSAMYFCAGTGRVHEQYFGPGTRLTVT.

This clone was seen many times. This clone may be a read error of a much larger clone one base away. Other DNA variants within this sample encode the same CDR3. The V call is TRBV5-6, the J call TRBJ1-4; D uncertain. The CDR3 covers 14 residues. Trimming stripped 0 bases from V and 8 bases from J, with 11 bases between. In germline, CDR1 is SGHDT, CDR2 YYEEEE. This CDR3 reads CASSLGGRYEKLFF. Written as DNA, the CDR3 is TGTGCCAGCAGCTTGGGTGGGAGATACGAAAAACTGTTTTTT.

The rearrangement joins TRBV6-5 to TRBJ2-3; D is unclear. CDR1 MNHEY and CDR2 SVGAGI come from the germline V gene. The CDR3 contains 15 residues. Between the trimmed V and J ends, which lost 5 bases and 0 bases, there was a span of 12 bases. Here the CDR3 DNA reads TGTGCCAGCAGTGCCGTTTATTCTAGCACAGATACGCAGTATTTT. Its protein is CASSAVYSSTDTQYF.

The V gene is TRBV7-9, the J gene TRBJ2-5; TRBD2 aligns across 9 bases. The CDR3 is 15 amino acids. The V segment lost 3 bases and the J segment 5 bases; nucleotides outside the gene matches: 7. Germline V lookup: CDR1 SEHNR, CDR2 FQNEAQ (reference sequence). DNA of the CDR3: TGTGCCAGCAGCTTCGCGTCGGCGGGGGGGGAGACCCAGTACTTC. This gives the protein CASSFASAGGETQYF. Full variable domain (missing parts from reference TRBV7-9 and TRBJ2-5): DTGVSQNPRHKITKRGQNVTFRCDPISEHNRLYWYRQTLGQGPEFLTYFQNEAQLEKSRLLSDRFSAERPKGSFSTLEIQRTEQGDSAMYLCASSFASAGGETQYFGPGTRLLVL.

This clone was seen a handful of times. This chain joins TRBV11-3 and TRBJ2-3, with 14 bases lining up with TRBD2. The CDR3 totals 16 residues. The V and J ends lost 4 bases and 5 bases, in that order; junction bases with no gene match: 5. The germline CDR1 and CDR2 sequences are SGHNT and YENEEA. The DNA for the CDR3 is TGTGCCAGCAGCTCGACTAGCGGGGGGGCAGGAGATACGCAGTATTTT. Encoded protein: CASSSTSGGAGDTQYF.

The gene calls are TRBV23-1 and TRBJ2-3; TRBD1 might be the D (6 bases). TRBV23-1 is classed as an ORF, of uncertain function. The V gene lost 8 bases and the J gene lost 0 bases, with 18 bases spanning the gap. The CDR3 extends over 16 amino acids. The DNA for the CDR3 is TGCGCCAGCGGGCGTCCAGGGGTAACAAGCACAGATACGCAGTATTTT. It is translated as CASGRPGVTSTDTQYF.

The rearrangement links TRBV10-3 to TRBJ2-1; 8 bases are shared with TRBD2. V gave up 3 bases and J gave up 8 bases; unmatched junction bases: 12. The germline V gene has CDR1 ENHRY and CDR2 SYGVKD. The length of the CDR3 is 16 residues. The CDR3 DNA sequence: TGTGCCATCAGTGATCAGCGGGAGCAGGGTACAGATGAGCAGTTCTTC. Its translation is CAISDQREQGTDEQFF.